The T cell receptor beta chain under discussion was sequenced for a study of blood T cell repertoires in COVID-19. Across the whole study: The samples span acute and convalescent COVID-19 from the United States, Italy and Spain. From T cells, B-cell-depleted T cells, or PBMCs came the material, which was cDNA or gDNA.

The CDR3 extends over 13 amino acids. The V gene lost 1 base and the J gene lost 4 bases, with 7 bases spanning the gap. Germline assignment: CDR1 SGHDN and CDR2 FVKESK. Per the original data handling: The assay estimated nucleated cells by amplifying reference gene primers. Data came from immunoSEQ multiplex PCR; TCRdb stores just in-frame clones and leaves some out. V and J calls and clone size are those listed in that table; D and trimming were worked out from the DNA. Among just over 650,000 clones, more than 80% were seen once, and the ten largest hold roughly 0.26%. The source material was peripheral blood. This rearrangement joins TRBV14 to TRBJ1-2; D gene uncertain. This sequence was found in a woman in her late teens or twenties with acute or convalescent COVID-19. The DNA of the CDR3 is TGTGCCAGCAGCCAAGTGGGCCTCTATGGCTACACCTTC. Translation: CASSQVGLYGYTF.